The sample holds a few counts of the clone carrying this TCR beta chain. Its target is not known. TCRdb processed the 5' RACE reads anew with MiXCR; each CDR3 protein has one entry. Here the sample spans roughly 160,000 distinct CDR3 sequences, roughly a tenth being singletons. This entry belongs to a study of T cells after yellow fever vaccination. Study-wide points: Few clonotypes appeared in both CD4 and CD8 compartments. Reappearing after the booster were most of the clones from primary vaccination (less than 97% CD4, about 87% CD8). The secondary response was weaker but peaked faster, day 5 versus 15. Abundant clonotypes from the bulk population could get into FACS-sorted repertoires as contaminants.

The input for sequencing was CD8+ T cells sorted from PBMCs, taken 45 days after the yellow fever booster vaccination. This sequence was found in a man between 18 and 29 years old who received the YFV17D yellow fever vaccine.

CDR3 bases: TGTGCCAGCTCACCGGGACAGTACTACGAGCAGTACTTC. It specifies CASSPGQYYEQYF. The V and J genes are TRBV18 and TRBJ2-7; 7 bases align to TRBD1. V trimming: 3 bases; J trimming: 3 bases; junction bases outside the gene matches: 2. CDR1 and CDR2 from the germline V gene are KGHSH and LQKENI. This CDR3 spans 13 amino acids.